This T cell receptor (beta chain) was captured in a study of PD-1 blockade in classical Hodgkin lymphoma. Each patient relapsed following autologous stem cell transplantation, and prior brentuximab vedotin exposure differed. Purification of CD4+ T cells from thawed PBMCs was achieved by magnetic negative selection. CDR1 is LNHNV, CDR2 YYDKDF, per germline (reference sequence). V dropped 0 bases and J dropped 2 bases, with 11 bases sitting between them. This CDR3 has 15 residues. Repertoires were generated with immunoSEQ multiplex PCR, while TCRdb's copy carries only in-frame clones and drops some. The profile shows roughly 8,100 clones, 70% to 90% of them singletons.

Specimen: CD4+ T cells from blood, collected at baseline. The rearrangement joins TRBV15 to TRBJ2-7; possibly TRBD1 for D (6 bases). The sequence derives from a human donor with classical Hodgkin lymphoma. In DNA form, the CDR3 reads TGTGCCACCAGCAGAGACAATACAGGGCCCTACGAGCAGTACTTC. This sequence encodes CATSRDNTGPYEQYF.